This TCR beta chain was found in a study of T-cell reconstitution after alpha-beta-depleted transplantation in children. Preparing the TCRbeta library involved the use of unique molecular identifiers. TCRdb used MiXCR to reprocess the PCR reads, holding one entry per CDR3 protein. Of roughly 300,000 distinct CDR3 sequences in the sample, around a tenth were seen once. Germline V lookup: CDR1 LNHDA, CDR2 SQIVND (reference sequence). The CDR3 sequence is 14 residues long. General study results and limits: Several hundred expanded graft clones reportedly supplied alpha-beta T cells about two months after transplant.

Concerning this clonotype itself: Antigen specificity is unknown. The junction does not match germline at one end; this may be a read error.

The sample consisted of peripheral blood, taken 180 days after TCRalphabeta/CD19-depleted stem cell transplant. The sequence came from a male patient aged 2 to 10 who had a stem cell transplant for chronic granulomatous disease, so the T cells may come from the graft donor. V is TRBV19 and J is TRBJ1-5; D not certain. Here the CDR3 DNA reads TGTGCCAGTAGTATTTCGTTTAGCAATCAGCCCCAGCAATTT. Its protein product is CASSISFSNQPQQF.